Below are 31 T cell receptor beta chains sequenced from a single sample in a study of T cells after yellow fever vaccination. TCRdb reprocessed the 5' RACE reads with MiXCR, giving one entry per CDR3 protein. The sample consists of 55,000 to 70,000 distinct CDR3 sequences, approximately 6.1% of them appearing once. The sequences come from CD8+ T cells sorted from PBMCs, collected 35 to 50 days after the first yellow fever vaccination. The receptor set was obtained from a man younger than 35 who received the YFV17D yellow fever vaccine.

This clonotype was found many times. The rearrangement uses TRBV5-1 and TRBJ1-1; a possible D gene is TRBD1 (6 bases). Trimming cost V 2 bases and J 1 base, with 12 bases left between them. There are 15 residues in the CDR3. Germline lookup yields CDR1 SGHRS and CDR2 YFSETQ. CDR3 sequence (DNA): TGCGCCAGCAGCTTACCGATGACAGGGAACACTGAAGCTTTCTTT. Protein sequence: CASSLPMTGNTEAFF.

At least ten counts were recorded for this clonotype. V gene TRBV29-1 combines with J gene TRBJ2-1; TRBD1 might be the D (6 bases). The germline gives CDR1 SQVTM, CDR2 ANQGSEA. With 3 bases removed from V and 10 bases from J, the gap between germline ends came to 16 bases. The CDR3 has 13 amino acids. For the CDR3, the DNA is TGCAGCGTTGAGGAACAGGGCCTACCGGAGCAGTTCTTC. Translated: CSVEEQGLPEQFF.

This clonotype was observed at least ten times. CDR3 coding DNA: TGCGCCAGCAGCGTGACAGGGGGCGGTGGCTACACCTTC. Translating it yields CASSVTGGGGYTF. V usage is TRBV5-1 and J usage is TRBJ1-2; 10 positions agree with TRBD1. The CDR3 has 13 amino acids. Germline CDR1 and CDR2: SGHRS and YFSETQ. V shed 4 bases, J shed 7 bases, and the junction held 4 bases outside the gene matches.

This clonotype was seen many times. CDR3 sequence: CSARSGDNYEQYV. Here the CDR3 DNA reads TGCAGTGCTAGGTCTGGGGACAACTACGAGCAGTACGTC. The rearrangement uses TRBV20-1 and TRBJ2-7, with a tentative D call TRBD1 (6 bases). CDR3 size: 13 residues. The germline gives CDR1 DFQATT, CDR2 SNEGSKA (reference sequence). Trimming cost V 3 bases and J 3 bases, with 12 bases left between them.

Ten or more counts support this clonotype. The rearrangement links TRBV7-9 to TRBJ2-3, with 10 bases lining up with TRBD1. The CDR3 extends over 15 amino acids. Per germline, CDR1 SEHNR and CDR2 FQNEAQ (reference sequence). J lost 10 bases, V lost 5 bases, and 12 bases had no gene match. This chain's CDR3 is CASSPRGQGIWSQYF. CDR3 nucleotides: TGTGCCAGCAGCCCAAGGGGACAGGGGATTTGGTCGCAGTATTTT.

This clonotype was recorded at least ten times. V usage is TRBV28 and J usage is TRBJ2-3, with D uncertain. V lost 3 bases to trimming and J lost 1 base, with 8 bases between them. The CDR3 has 14 residues. Germline V gene sequence: CDR1 MDHEN, CDR2 SYDVKM. CDR3 coding DNA: TGTGCCAGCAGTTTTCTTTCGGGCACAGATACGCAGTATTTT. It is translated as CASSFLSGTDTQYF.

This clonotype was detected ten times or more. The genes are TRBV21-1 and TRBJ2-7; whether TRBD1, the table's D call, matches the DNA was not checked. TRBV21-1 is termed a pseudogene. CDR3 length: 17 amino acids. The CDR3 DNA is TGTGCCAGCAGCAAAGGACAGGGGGCGTCGGAGTTCTACGAGCAGTACTTC. Translated, it gives CASSKGQGASEFYEQYF.

This clonotype was detected ten times or more. This chain links TRBV27 with TRBJ2-1; 8 nucleotides match TRBD2. Germline V gene sequence: CDR1 MNHEY, CDR2 SMNVEV (reference sequence). There are 14 residues in the CDR3. V lost 6 bases to trimming and J lost 4 bases; unmatched junction nucleotides: 5. The CDR3 loop reads CASRSGGGYNEQFF. CDR3 in DNA: TGTGCCAGCAGATCGGGGGGGGGTTACAATGAGCAGTTCTTC.

This clonotype was seen ten or more times. The genes are TRBV27 and TRBJ2-2; D is ambiguous. V was pared by 5 bases and J by 0 bases, with 7 bases between. This CDR3 region has 14 residues. CDR1 is MNHEY, CDR2 SMNVEV, per germline (reference sequence). The CDR3 here is CASSPITNTGELFF. The CDR3 DNA reads TGTGCCAGCAGTCCAATAACGAACACCGGGGAGCTGTTTTTT.

This clonotype was counted between two and nine times. The chain uses TRBV4-3 and TRBJ1-2, with TRBD1 identical over 8 bases. Per the germline V gene, CDR1 is LGHNA and CDR2 is YSLEER. The J segment lost 6 bases and the V segment lost 1 base, leaving 4 bases of the junction unmatched. CDR3 length: 14 residues. CDR3 sequence: CASSQGTGSHGYTF. The DNA for the CDR3 is TGCGCCAGCAGCCAAGGGACAGGGAGTCATGGCTACACCTTC.

This clonotype was counted at least ten times. In nucleotides, the CDR3 is TGCGCCAGCAGCCTCAGCAAGGGTTACAATGAGCAGTTCTTC. Protein product: CASSLSKGYNEQFF. The chain employs TRBV4-3 and TRBJ2-1; no firm D call. The CDR3 covers 14 residues. Trimming pared 4 bases from V and 4 bases from J, leaving 11 bases between. Per the germline V gene, CDR1 is LGHNA and CDR2 is YSLEER.

In this sample, this clonotype turned up many times. This chain joins TRBV7-9 and TRBJ2-1, with 9 bases matching TRBD2. Germline values: CDR1 SEHNR, CDR2 FQNEAQ (reference sequence). Germline trimming cut 4 bases from V and 9 bases from J; bases unmatched to any gene: 10. The CDR3 runs 15 residues. The CDR3 loop is CASSSLAGGPGEQFF. The CDR3 DNA is TGTGCCAGCAGCTCCCTTGCGGGGGGGCCAGGTGAGCAGTTCTTC.

In its sample, this clonotype was seen many times. The chain has TRBV11-2 and TRBJ2-7; TRBD1 aligns across 9 bases. The V gene's germline CDR1 is SGHAT and CDR2 FQNNGV. Trimming took 0 bases from V and 1 from J; bases not matched to a gene: 4. This CDR3 comprises 16 residues. CDR3 loop: CASSLDVGTGSYEQYF. In DNA form, the CDR3 reads TGTGCCAGCAGCTTAGACGTGGGGACAGGGTCCTACGAGCAGTACTTC.

There are many counts of this clonotype. The CDR3 reads CASRATGEGYGYTF. The CDR3 region has the DNA TGTGCCAGCAGAGCCACAGGGGAAGGCTATGGCTACACCTTC. The V gene is TRBV12-3 or TRBV12-4, the J gene TRBJ1-2; 7 positions match TRBD1. V lost 6 bases and J lost 4; bases outside the gene matches: 8. The CDR3 is 14 amino acids.

This clonotype was observed many times. The chain employs TRBV4-1 and TRBJ2-7; D unresolved. Germline CDR1 reads MGHRA; CDR2 reads YSYEKL. This CDR3 comprises 13 residues. V dropped 0 bases and J dropped 3 bases, with 6 bases sitting between them. This CDR3 is CASSQEKGYEQYF. The DNA for the CDR3 is TGCGCCAGCAGCCAAGAAAAGGGCTACGAGCAGTACTTC.

This clonotype was observed many times. The rearrangement uses TRBV27 and TRBJ2-1; D not certain. Trimming removed 4 bases from V and 0 bases from J, with 10 bases in between. The germline V gene encodes CDR1 MNHEY and CDR2 SMNVEV (reference sequence). The CDR3 is made up of 15 amino acids. The CDR3 DNA is TGTGCCAGCAGTTCGACCCGAAGCTCCTACAATGAGCAGTTCTTC. It specifies CASSSTRSSYNEQFF.

This clonotype was detected only a few times. The chain employs TRBV7-2 and TRBJ1-2; D call uncertain. CDR3 length equals 14 residues. The V and J ends lost 6 bases and 2 bases respectively, with 13 bases between them. Looked up from germline, CDR1 is SGHTA and CDR2 is FQGNSA. The CDR3 bases are TGTGCCAGCAGACGTCTCGGGAGGAACTATGGCTACACCTTC. Amino acids: CASRRLGRNYGYTF.

This chain links TRBV7-9 with TRBJ2-1; D not certain. Trimming removed 5 bases from V and 0 bases from J, with 5 bases in between. In germline, CDR1 is SEHNR, CDR2 FQNEAQ (reference sequence). The length of the CDR3 is 13 residues. The CDR3 region has the DNA TGTGCCAGCAGCGGCACCTCCTACAATGAGCAGTTCTTC. Residues: CASSGTSYNEQFF.

The chain couples TRBV6-1 to TRBJ1-1, with unresolved D. V lost 2 bases, J lost 6 bases, and 16 bases lay in between. The CDR3 extends over 15 amino acids. The germline CDR1 and CDR2 sequences are MNHNS and SASEGT. The CDR3 region is CASSESGQLVPEAFF. CDR3 DNA: TGTGCCAGCAGTGAAAGCGGCCAGCTAGTCCCTGAAGCTTTCTTT.

V gene TRBV4-3 combines with J gene TRBJ2-3; D ambiguous. V was cut by 0 bases and J by 0 bases, with 13 bases left in between. The germline gives CDR1 LGHNA, CDR2 YSLEER. This CDR3 is built from 17 residues. The chain's CDR3 is CASSQDYMGSSTDTQYF. The CDR3 nucleotides read TGCGCCAGCAGCCAAGATTATATGGGTTCTAGCACAGATACGCAGTATTTT.

At least ten counts were recorded for this clonotype. This rearrangement joins TRBV3-1 to TRBJ2-7, with a possible D match to TRBD1 (5 bases). V was clipped by 5 bases and J by 0 bases, with 17 bases between them. The V gene's germline CDR1 is LGHDT and CDR2 YNNKEL (reference sequence). CDR3 length: 16 amino acids. The CDR3 DNA reads as TGTGCCAGCAGCGGCAGGGTGACCCGCCCCTCCTACGAGCAGTACTTC. It encodes CASSGRVTRPSYEQYF.

This clonotype was detected many times. The chain joins TRBV10-3 to TRBJ2-1; D unresolved. The CDR3 is 15 residues long. With 4 bases removed from V and 6 bases from J, the gap between germline ends came to 16 bases. Germline V gene sequence: CDR1 ENHRY, CDR2 SYGVKD. DNA for the CDR3: TGTGCCATCAGTGCGACGGGCTTCCTTTTCAATGAGCAGTTCTTC. Translated: CAISATGFLFNEQFF.

This clonotype was seen repeatedly, ten times or more. The rearrangement joins TRBV15 to TRBJ1-2; D not resolved. The CDR3 extends over 16 amino acids. Germline V CDR1 and CDR2: LNHNV, YYDKDF (reference sequence). Trimming took off 0 bases at V and 0 bases at J, with 11 bases between the two ends. CDR3 sequence (DNA): TGTGCCACCAGCAGAGATGGCGTCAGCACTAACTATGGCTACACCTTC. Translating gives CATSRDGVSTNYGYTF. Using reference TRBV15 and TRBJ1-2 for the parts outside the CDR3, the full variable domain is DAMVIQNPRYQVTQFGKPVTLSCSQTLNHNVMYWYQQKSSQAPKLLFHYYDKDFNNEADTPDNFQSRRPNTSFCFLDIRSPGLGDTAMYLCATSRDGVSTNYGYTFGSGTRLTVV.

Many counts were recorded for this clonotype. The J gene is TRBJ2-2, the V gene TRBV5-1; D perhaps matches TRBD2 (6 bases). The CDR3 is 14 amino acids. Trimming took 2 bases from V and 6 from J, leaving 11 bases between them. CDR1 is SGHRS, CDR2 YFSETQ, per germline. CDR3 in DNA: TGCGCCAGCAGCTTCGGGGAGGCCGCCGGGGAGCTGTTTTTT. Its translation: CASSFGEAAGELFF.

On this clonotype itself: One junction end disagrees with the germline gene, perhaps due to a read error. The chain couples TRBV29-1 to TRBJ1-4, with 7 positions matching TRBD1. The CDR3 is made up of 12 amino acids. Germline lookup yields CDR1 SQVTM and CDR2 ANQGSEA. This chain's CDR3 is CSVRQGDERLFF. CDR3 bases: TGCAGCGTACGACAGGGAGACGAAAGACTGTTTTTT.

The table lists this clonotype with many counts. The rearrangement links TRBV9 to TRBJ1-6, with TRBD1 as a possible D gene (5 bases). Germline values: CDR1 SGDLS, CDR2 YYNGEE. The CDR3 loop spans 15 amino acids. V was cut by 2 bases and J by 9 bases, with 15 bases left in between. The CDR3 DNA reads as TGTGCCAGCAGCGTGGGGGGAGGGGATAGTTCACCCCTCCACTTT. Translating gives CASSVGGGDSSPLHF.

This clonotype was seen many times. The chain uses TRBV10-2 and TRBJ2-7; D is perhaps TRBD1 or TRBD2 (6 bases each). Trimming cost V 0 bases and J 3 bases, with 9 bases left between them. The CDR3 totals 14 residues. Germline V gene lookup returns CDR1 WSHSY and CDR2 SAAADI. CDR3 bases: TGCGCCAGCAGTGAGTCAGGGGGAGGCTACGAGCAGTACTTC. Translating it yields CASSESGGGYEQYF.

The chain couples TRBV4-2 to TRBJ2-6, with D unresolved. Trimming left V 4 bases short and J 0 bases short, with 16 bases between. The CDR3 loop spans 18 amino acids. Germline V gene data show CDR1 as LGHNA and CDR2 as YNFKEQ. As DNA, the CDR3 is TGTGCCAGCAGCCGAGAGCCTGAGAGTTACTCTGGGGCCAACGTCCTGACTTTC. Protein sequence: CASSREPESYSGANVLTF.

The gene calls are TRBV24-1 and TRBJ2-1; 9 nucleotides match TRBD2. Trimming took 1 base from V and 7 from J; bases not matched to a gene: 1. CDR1 KGHDR and CDR2 SFDVKD come from the germline V gene. The CDR3 extends over 14 amino acids. This chain's CDR3 is CATSDLSGGNEQFF. The CDR3 DNA sequence: TGTGCCACCAGTGATTTAAGCGGGGGGAATGAGCAGTTCTTC.

This clonotype was seen a few times. V and J are TRBV5-4 and TRBJ2-7; possible D gene TRBD1, 7 bases. V was cut by 2 bases and J by 5 bases, with 17 bases left in between. CDR1 is SGHNT, CDR2 YYREEE, per germline (reference sequence). This CDR3 spans 15 amino acids. Written as DNA, the CDR3 is TGTGCCAGCAGCTTACTAGGGGGCCGCGGGGACGAGCAGTACGTC. Amino acids: CASSLLGGRGDEQYV.

This clonotype has a handful of counts. The chain is built from TRBV20-1 and TRBJ1-2; no definite D call. V shed 2 bases and J shed 4 bases, with 5 bases lying between them. The CDR3 has 11 residues. Germline V CDR1 and CDR2: DFQATT, SNEGSKA (reference sequence). CDR3 sequence (DNA): TGCAGTGCTAGAAGGATCTATGGCTACACCTTC. This encodes CSARRIYGYTF.